This TCR beta chain was sequenced during a study of radiotherapy plus CTLA-4 blockade in lung cancer. The assay was immunoSEQ multiplex PCR, and TCRdb's table has in-frame clones only and misses some. Among approximately 28,000 clones listed, less than 80% were seen once. The CDR3 covers 14 residues. The V gene's germline CDR1 is SGHTA and CDR2 FQGTGA. Trimming cost V 1 base and J 4 bases, with 5 bases left between them. V is TRBV7-3 and J is TRBJ1-6; no clear D gene. The clonotype originates from a human donor with non-small cell lung cancer who had stable disease on radiotherapy plus ipilimumab. Source: peripheral blood, taken from a patient treated with radiotherapy plus ipilimumab. CDR3 in amino acids: CASSLRGYNSPLHF. CDR3 nucleotides: TGTGCCAGCAGCTTAAGGGGTTATAATTCACCCCTCCACTTT. Combining the CDR3 with reference TRBV7-3 and TRBJ1-6 gives the whole variable domain GAGVSQTPSNKVTEKGKYVELRCDPISGHTALYWYRQSLGQGPEFLIYFQGTGAADDSGLPNDRFFAVRPEGSVSTLKIQRTERGDSAVYLCASSLRGYNSPLHFGNGTRLTVT.